This T cell receptor beta chain emerged from a study of shared clonotypes between healthy human individuals. For this clone: Its antigen is still unknown.

The germline gives CDR1 SGHVS, CDR2 FNYEAQ. V was pared by 5 bases and J by 3 bases, with 15 bases between. The CDR3 sequence is 15 residues long. Libraries were prepared by immunoSEQ multiplex PCR; TCRdb keeps only in-frame clonotypes and omits some of them. The table lists millions of clones, approximately 94% of them singletons. Positively selected for CCR7, the CD45RO-negative cells used as naive CD8 cells excluded terminally differentiated effector memory CD45RA+ cells. There were no recent acute infections or vaccinations among the donors, who were healthy HIV-negative adults. Each donor was a Caucasian adult residing in Nashville, Tennessee. Findings of the study overall: Naive subsets generally exceeded memory subsets in estimated richness.

The sequence was obtained from a man aged 18 to 30 in good health. Some clones in this sample may be carry-over from other donors' samples. The chain links TRBV7-6 to TRBJ2-3, with D possibly called TRBD1 or TRBD2 (5 bases each). The specimen was naive CD8+ T cells from PBMCs. DNA for the CDR3: TGTGCCAGCAGCCGAGGGGACGAGCAAACAGATACGCAGTATTTT. It specifies CASSRGDEQTDTQYF. Full variable domain (missing parts from reference TRBV7-6 and TRBJ2-3): GAGVSQSPRYKVTKRGQDVALRCDPISGHVSLYWYRQALGQGPEFLTYFNYEAQQDKSGLPNDRFSAERPEGSISTLTIQRTEQRDSAMYRCASSRGDEQTDTQYFGPGTRLTVL.